The clone carrying this T cell receptor beta chain was found once. The data are from a study of T cell changes during pregnancy in multiple sclerosis. The CDR3 extends over 14 amino acids. Germline V gene sequence: CDR1 SEHNR, CDR2 FQNEAQ (reference sequence). V was clipped by 1 base and J by 10 bases, with 11 bases between them. Data came from immunoSEQ multiplex PCR; TCRdb stores just in-frame clones and leaves some out. The data hold 9,000 to 10,000 clones, with 83% observed a single time. The chain uses TRBV7-9 and TRBJ1-6; a weak D match, TRBD1 (5 bases). This receptor was taken from a female donor in good health, enrolled as a control in a pregnancy study. Sample: CD8+ T cells from peripheral blood mononuclear cells, taken in the third trimester of pregnancy. As DNA, the CDR3 is TGTGCCAGCAGCTTAGGATCAGGGAACTCACCCCTCCACTTT. Amino acids: CASSLGSGNSPLHF.